This TCR beta chain was documented in a study of identical twins. Study-wide findings and caveats: There was an excess of low generation probability in the out-of-frame alpha sequences that twins shared.

This CDR3 has 15 residues. Germline-derived CDR1 and CDR2 are SGHAT and FQNNGV. V shed 4 bases and J shed 0 bases, with 10 bases lying between them. MiXCR, applied by TCRdb to the 5' RACE reads, yields one record per CDR3 protein. This table has around 100,000 distinct CDR3 sequences, 5.9% appearing once. A note on this clonotype: Antigen unknown.

Sequenced material: memory T cells sorted from blood. The receptor was derived from a woman aged 45-65 years in good health. The chain carries TRBV11-2 and TRBJ1-5; weak D call: TRBD1 (6 bases). The CDR3 reads CASSSGQFSNQPQHF. CDR3 nucleotide sequence: TGTGCCAGCAGCTCTGGACAGTTTAGCAATCAGCCCCAGCATTTT.